Only a few counts were recorded for the clone carrying this T cell receptor (beta chain). Its antigen is unknown. The data originate from a study of graft-versus-host responses after intestinal transplantation. Looking at the study overall: Multivisceral, liver-intestinal, or isolated intestinal transplants were received by the recipients. Tacrolimus and steroids were given for two to three years to all recipients after anti-thymocyte globulin induction.

Only in-frame clones appear in the TCRdb table, and some are missing; sequencing was by immunoSEQ multiplex PCR. The sample carries some 45,000 clones, about 94% recorded once. The germline gives CDR1 LNHDA, CDR2 SQIVND (reference sequence). The length of the CDR3 is 14 residues. V dropped 3 bases and J dropped 7; count of bases not matched to a gene: 5. General study results and limits: Among recipient marrow samples, GvH clones were found; some appeared first in ileum or blood. Peak levels of circulating GvH clones tracked with early post-transplant HvG declines.

V gene TRBV19 combines with J gene TRBJ2-1, with 8 bases lining up with TRBD1. The receptor's source is a human patient who received an intestinal transplant, so some T cells may come from the graft donor. Specimen: PBMCs, collected 335 days after intestinal transplant. The CDR3 protein is CASSMDRVVNEQFF. CDR3 nucleotide sequence: TGTGCCAGTAGTATGGACAGGGTAGTTAATGAGCAGTTCTTC.